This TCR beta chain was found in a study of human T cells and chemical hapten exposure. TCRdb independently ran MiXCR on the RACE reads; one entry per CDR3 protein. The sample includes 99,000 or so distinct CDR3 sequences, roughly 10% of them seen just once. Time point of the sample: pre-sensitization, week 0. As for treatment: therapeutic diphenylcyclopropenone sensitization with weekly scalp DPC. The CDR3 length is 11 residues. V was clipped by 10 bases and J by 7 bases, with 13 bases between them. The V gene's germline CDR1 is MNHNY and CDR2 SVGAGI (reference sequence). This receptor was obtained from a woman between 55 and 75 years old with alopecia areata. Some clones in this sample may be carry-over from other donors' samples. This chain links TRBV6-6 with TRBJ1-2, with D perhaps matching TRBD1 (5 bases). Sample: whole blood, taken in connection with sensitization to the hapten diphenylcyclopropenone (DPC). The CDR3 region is CATCQGFGYTF. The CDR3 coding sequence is TGTGCCACGTGCCAGGGTTTTGGCTACACCTTC.